This TCR beta chain was sequenced for a study of control samples from healthy donors and cancer patients. Clones were read by immunoSEQ multiplex PCR, and TCRdb kept only the in-frame ones, dropping some. The sample gives tens of thousands of clones, 70% to 90% of which show up once; 2.8% is in the top ten. V lost 0 bases, J lost 4 bases, and 5 bases stayed unmatched. Germline V gene sequence: CDR1 SGHRS, CDR2 YFSETQ. The CDR3 runs 16 residues. The receptor was derived from a woman in her 50s with lung cancer. This chain uses TRBV5-1 with TRBJ1-1; 11 bases agree with TRBD1. The sample consisted of PBMCs. The CDR3: CASSLAAGTGGTEAFF. The CDR3 DNA reads TGCGCCAGCAGCTTGGCCGCCGGGACAGGGGGCACTGAAGCTTTCTTT.